The clone carrying this T cell receptor beta chain has a single count. The CDR3 covers 15 residues. Germline V CDR1 and CDR2: GTSNPN, SVGIG (reference sequence). These data come from a study of blood T cell repertoires in COVID-19. The assay was immunoSEQ multiplex PCR, and TCRdb's table has in-frame clones only and misses some. The table records roughly 87,000 clones, approximately 90% of them present only once. The sequence was collected from a man aged 60 to 75 with acute or convalescent COVID-19. The sequenced sample was peripheral blood. The chain employs TRBV30 and TRBJ2-3; tentatively, D is TRBD1 (7 bases). The CDR3 loop is CAGGSHSGYTDTQYF. The CDR3 coding sequence is TGTGCAGGGGGCTCCCATAGCGGTTACACAGATACGCAGTATTTT.